Included here is one TCR beta chain sequence, with context. The data originate from a study of OX40 agonist ivuxolimab in advanced cancers. About the research overall: The dose of intravenous ivuxolimab that patients received every 2 weeks ranged from 0.01 to 10 mg/kg. Among those enrolled, mean age was approximately 62 years (range roughly 20 to 79) and about 82% were male. Hepatocellular carcinoma, melanoma, renal cell or head and neck cancer occurred in dose-escalation patients.

Method: immunoSEQ multiplex PCR; TCRdb's copy keeps in-frame clones and lacks some. Among about 13,000 clones listed, about two thirds were seen once. From germline, CDR1 is LNHDA and CDR2 SQIVND (reference sequence). The CDR3 has 12 residues. V dropped 2 bases and J dropped 10 bases, with 9 bases sitting between them. The sequence was obtained from an adult with an advanced solid tumor such as melanoma, head and neck, liver or kidney cancer. The specimen was CD4+ or CD8+ T cells sorted from blood, collected in a trial of the OX40 agonist ivuxolimab. V is TRBV19 and J is TRBJ2-1; D remains unclear. CDR3: CASSINGGEQFF. The CDR3 bases are TGTGCCAGTAGTATAAACGGCGGAGAGCAGTTCTTC.